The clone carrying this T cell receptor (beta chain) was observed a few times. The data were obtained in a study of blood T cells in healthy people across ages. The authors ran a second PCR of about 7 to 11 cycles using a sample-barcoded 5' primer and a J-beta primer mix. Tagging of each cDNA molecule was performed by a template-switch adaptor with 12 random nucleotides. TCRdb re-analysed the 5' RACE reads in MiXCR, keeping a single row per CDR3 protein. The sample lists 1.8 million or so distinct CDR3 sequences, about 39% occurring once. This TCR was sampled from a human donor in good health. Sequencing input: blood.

The CDR3 here is CASSTGEGGYTF. For the CDR3, the DNA is TGTGCCAGCAGTACAGGGGAGGGTGGCTACACCTTC. The rearrangement joins TRBV6-5 to TRBJ1-2; TRBD1 agrees at 7 bases. This CDR3 contains 12 residues. After removal of 5 bases from V and 7 bases from J, the junction contained 4 bases not matched to a gene. The germline gives CDR1 MNHEY, CDR2 SVGAGI.